Listed here are 20 T cell receptor beta chains from one sample, sequenced in a study of T cells in women clearing cervical HPV infection. The table came from immunoSEQ multiplex PCR; TCRdb's copy has only in-frame clones and leaves some out. Its table records tens of thousands of clones. Sequencing was carried out using blood buffy coat. The receptors were sampled from a woman aged 18 to 75 with a cervical HPV16 infection that either progressed to CIN3+ or cleared (not recorded which).

Partial CDR3 DNA: TGTGCCAGCAGCCAACGGGACAGGGGGCCCTACGAG. It codes for CASSQRDRGPYE. The full CDR3 protein is CASSQRDRGPYEQYF. The chain joins TRBV7-9 to TRBJ2-7; 12 bases are a match to TRBD1. The read ends 3 residues early relative to the CDR3; the germline J gene fills the gap. This CDR3 has 15 residues. The V segment lost 5 bases and the J segment 2 bases; nucleotides outside the gene matches: 4. Germline V gene data show CDR1 as SEHNR and CDR2 as FQNEAQ (reference sequence).

Notes on this clone: With the read ending 3 residues before the CDR3 end, the germline J gene is used to fill in that end. The chain employs TRBV30 and TRBJ2-3; 7 bases line up with TRBD2. CDR1 and CDR2 (germline): GTSNPN, SVGIG (reference sequence). The CDR3 totals 14 residues. The V gene end was trimmed by 3 bases and the J gene end by 3 bases; junction bases not matched to a gene: 6. The CDR3 here is CAWRIGGGTDTQYF. CDR3 DNA (partial): TGTGCCTGGAGAATTGGCGGGGGTACAGATACG.

Points on this clone: The read halts 3 residues ahead of the CDR3 end, with the missing end drawn from the germline J gene. The chain links TRBV10-3 to TRBJ1-1, with D uncertain. With 3 bases removed from V and 0 bases from J, the gap between germline ends came to 8 bases. Germline V gives CDR1 ENHRY, CDR2 SYGVKD. CDR3 size: 14 residues. The CDR3 spells CAISEGDMNTEAFF. The sequenced part of the CDR3 DNA is TGTGCCATCAGTGAAGGTGACATGAACACTGAA.

A word on this clone: The DNA ends 3 residues before the CDR3 does, and the rest of the CDR3 is filled in from the germline J gene. This chain joins TRBV7-3 and TRBJ2-2; D may match TRBD1 or TRBD2 (7 bases each). CDR3 size: 17 residues. Germline V gene sequence: CDR1 SGHTA, CDR2 FQGTGA. V lost 7 bases, J lost 0 bases, and 18 bases lay in between. The CDR3 is CASKLMGGTANTGELFF. The sequenced part of the CDR3 DNA is TGTGCCAGCAAATTAATGGGAGGGACAGCGAACACCGGGGAG.

For this clone: The read terminates 3 residues before the CDR3 end, so the remaining end is supplied by the germline J gene. This chain links TRBV19 with TRBJ1-6, with D perhaps TRBD1 (6 bases). Germline CDR1 is LNHDA and CDR2 is SQIVND (reference sequence). Between the trimmed V and J ends, which lost 6 bases and 7 bases, there was a span of 13 bases. The CDR3 loop spans 14 amino acids. The CDR3 bases that were read are TGTGCCAGTAGGCTCGGACAGCTCAATTCACCC. It encodes CASRLGQLNSP. Given in full, the CDR3 is CASRLGQLNSPLHF. The whole variable domain, filled in from reference TRBV19 and TRBJ1-6, reads DGGITQSPKYLFRKEGQNVTLSCEQNLNHDAMYWYRQDPGQGLRLIYYSQIVNDFQKGDIAEGYSVSREKKESFPLTVTSAQKNPTAFYLCASRLGQLNSPLHFGNGTRLTVT.

As regards this clone: The read ends 3 residues early relative to the CDR3; the germline J gene fills the gap. V and J are TRBV6-7 and TRBJ1-1; 7 nucleotides agree with TRBD1. TRBV6-7 is placed among ORFs of uncertain function. The CDR3 runs 14 residues. Trimming cost V 0 bases and J 4 bases; bases outside gene matches: 2. The CDR3 sequence is CASSYSGGLTEAFF. Incomplete CDR3 DNA: TGTGCCAGCAGTTACTCAGGGGGCCTCACTGAA.

Notes on this clone: Read data end 3 residues before the CDR3 end; the end is taken from the germline J gene. The chain uses TRBV4-1 and TRBJ2-3, with TRBD2 matching 7 bases. This CDR3 spans 15 amino acids. Germline V CDR1 and CDR2: MGHRA, YSYEKL. Germline trimming cut 4 bases from V and 4 bases from J; bases unmatched to any gene: 8. The CDR3 protein is CASSPPGLRSDTQYF. Incomplete CDR3 DNA: TGCGCCAGCAGCCCCCCGGGACTAAGATCAGATACG.

Note on this clone: The CDR3 end lies 3 residues beyond the end of the read and is filled in from the germline J gene. The chain joins TRBV11-2 to TRBJ2-3; D is unclear. CDR3 size: 14 residues. V lost 4 bases, J lost 1 base, and 9 bases lay in between. Germline lookup yields CDR1 SGHAT and CDR2 FQNNGV. The part of the CDR3 DNA that was read is TGTGCCAGCAGCTCCGGTTACGGCACAGATACG. Its protein product is CASSSGYGTDT. From start to end, the CDR3 is CASSSGYGTDTQYF. The full variable domain, in which reference TRBV11-2 and TRBJ2-3 provide the parts outside the CDR3, is EAGVAQSPRYKIIEKRQSVAFWCNPISGHATLYWYQQILGQGPKLLIQFQNNGVVDDSQLPKDRFSAERLKGVDSTLKIQPAKLEDSAVYLCASSSGYGTDTQYFGPGTRLTVL.

Concerning this clone itself: Read coverage stops 3 residues before the CDR3 terminus; the germline J gene supplies the remainder. V is TRBV6-2 or TRBV6-3 and J is TRBJ1-2; D is ambiguous. Germline CDR1 and CDR2: MNHEY and SVGEGT. The CDR3 consists of 12 residues. Between the trimmed V and J ends, which lost 7 bases and 6 bases, there was a span of 12 bases. The CDR3 region is CASTRGWDGYTF. CDR3 DNA, as far as it was read: TGTGCCAGCACCCGGGGATGGGATGGC.

About this clone: The read terminates 3 residues before the CDR3 end, so the remaining end is supplied by the germline J gene. This chain connects TRBV28 to TRBJ2-7; tentative D call: TRBD1 (5 bases). Deletions cut 3 bases from V and 0 bases from J, with 18 bases between. The CDR3 sequence is 17 residues long. Germline V gives CDR1 MDHEN, CDR2 SYDVKM. This CDR3 is CASSFDRLAGRSYEQYF. Partial CDR3 DNA: TGTGCCAGCAGTTTCGACCGTTTAGCAGGGCGCTCCTACGAG.

In regard to this clone: The read finishes 3 residues shy of the CDR3 end, and the germline J gene is used to complete it. This chain links TRBV6-1 with TRBJ2-1; TRBD1 agrees at 10 bases. Losses at the gene ends were 0 bases for V and 6 bases for J; bases not matched to a gene: 5. The CDR3 is 16 amino acids. The germline gives CDR1 MNHNS, CDR2 SASEGT. The DNA read from the CDR3 is TGTGCCAGCAGTGAAGCTGGGACAGGGGTTCGCAATGAG. Encoded protein: CASSEAGTGVRNE. The full CDR3 reads CASSEAGTGVRNEQFF.

As concerns this clone: The missing CDR3 end, 3 residues past where the read stops, is filled in from the germline J gene. The chain combines TRBV5-1 with TRBJ1-3; 7 nucleotides agree with TRBD1. CDR1 is SGHRS, CDR2 YFSETQ, per germline. CDR3 length: 15 residues. After removal of 0 bases from V and 2 bases from J, the junction contained 2 bases not matched to a gene. CDR3 DNA (partial): TGCGCCAGCAGCTTGGTGGGGACAGCTGGAAACACC. Translation: CASSLVGTAGNT. The whole CDR3 protein is CASSLVGTAGNTIYF.

Of note for this clone: The read gets to within 3 residues of the CDR3 end, and the germline J gene fills in the rest. The chain combines TRBV19 with TRBJ2-7, with D perhaps matching TRBD1 (5 bases). Per the germline V gene, CDR1 is LNHDA and CDR2 is SQIVND (reference sequence). The CDR3 length is 14 residues. The V end lost 9 bases, the J end lost 4 bases, and 19 bases lay between the germline ends. The CDR3 loop reads CASRSTDRLYEQYF. Partial CDR3 DNA: TGTGCCAGCCGGTCGACAGACCGCCTGTACGAG. Complete variable domain (other parts from reference TRBV19 and TRBJ2-7): DGGITQSPKYLFRKEGQNVTLSCEQNLNHDAMYWYRQDPGQGLRLIYYSQIVNDFQKGDIAEGYSVSREKKESFPLTVTSAQKNPTAFYLCASRSTDRLYEQYFGPGTRLTVT.

On this clone: The read gets to within 3 residues of the CDR3 end, and the germline J gene fills in the rest. This chain links TRBV2 with TRBJ2-3; tentatively, D is TRBD2 (6 bases). CDR1 and CDR2 from the germline V gene are SNHLY and FYNNEI. Trimming pared 3 bases from V and 2 bases from J, leaving 15 bases between. The CDR3 has 16 amino acids. Incomplete CDR3 DNA: TGTGCCAGCAGTGACCCGGGACTCTACGCCACAGATACG. Its translation: CASSDPGLYATDT. The CDR3 as a whole reads CASSDPGLYATDTQYF.

With regard to this clone: The read falls 3 residues short of the CDR3 end, and the missing part is taken from the germline J gene. The V call is TRBV20-1, the J call TRBJ2-7; 9 nucleotides agree with TRBD2. In germline, CDR1 is DFQATT, CDR2 SNEGSKA (reference sequence). The CDR3 has 12 amino acids. V shed 6 bases, J shed 6 bases, and the junction held 6 bases outside the gene matches. This chain's CDR3 is CSARGGVAEQYF. The CDR3 DNA, read in part, is TGCAGTGCGCGGGGGGGAGTGGCCGAG.

On this clone itself: The read terminates 3 residues ahead of where the CDR3 ends, so the germline J gene completes it. This chain uses TRBV6-2 or TRBV6-3 with TRBJ1-6; TRBD1 aligns across 8 bases. The V and J ends lost 5 bases and 9 bases, in that order; junction bases with no gene match: 6. Per the germline V gene, CDR1 is MNHEY and CDR2 is SVGEGT. The CDR3 spans 14 residues. CDR3 in amino acids: CASSTGTGISPLHF. Incomplete CDR3 DNA: TGTGCCAGCAGTACCGGGACAGGTATTTCACCC.

A note on this clone: The read comes to an end 3 residues before the CDR3 does, leaving the germline J gene to fill in the end. The chain uses TRBV7-2 and TRBJ2-7, with a tentative D call TRBD1 (6 bases). This CDR3 contains 15 residues. Per the germline V gene, CDR1 is SGHTA and CDR2 is FQGNSA. V lost 3 bases and J 3 bases, leaving 15 bases between the germline ends. CDR3 amino acids: CASSFFVGQSYEQYF. The part of the CDR3 DNA that was read is TGTGCCAGCAGCTTCTTTGTCGGACAGAGCTACGAG.

With respect to this clone: From the germline J gene comes the end of the CDR3, since the read stops 3 residues before it. The gene calls are TRBV20-1 and TRBJ1-2, with a tentative D call TRBD1 (5 bases). Trimming stripped 3 bases from V and 5 bases from J, with 16 bases between. The CDR3 sequence is 14 residues long. From germline, CDR1 is DFQATT and CDR2 SNEGSKA (reference sequence). CDR3: CSARVPWGEYGYTF. The covered CDR3 bases are TGCAGTGCTAGGGTTCCTTGGGGGGAATATGGC.

Worth noting for this clone: The CDR3 end is not reached by the read, which stops 3 residues before it; the germline J gene fills it in. The chain employs TRBV20-1 and TRBJ2-5; TRBD1 might be the D (5 bases). This CDR3 contains 14 residues. V was shortened by 1 base and J by 1 base, with 10 bases between the two germline ends. The germline V gene has CDR1 DFQATT and CDR2 SNEGSKA (reference sequence). Incomplete CDR3 DNA: TGCAGTGCTAGAGGAGACAGACCCCAAGAGACC. Translation gives CSARGDRPQET. The entire CDR3 protein is CSARGDRPQETQYF.

On this clone itself: The observed sequence ends 3 residues before the CDR3 terminus, with the missing tail filled in from the germline J gene. The chain has TRBV28 and TRBJ2-3; TRBD2 agrees at 7 bases. Per the germline V gene, CDR1 is MDHEN and CDR2 is SYDVKM. The CDR3 is 15 amino acids. J gave up 2 bases and V 5 bases, and 7 bases lay outside the gene matches. The part of the CDR3 DNA that was read is TGTGCCAGCAGTCCCCAGACTAGCCCCACAGATACG. Its translation: CASSPQTSPTDT. The CDR3 reads in full as CASSPQTSPTDTQYF.